Below, 28 T cell receptor beta chains from the same sample are listed, as sequenced in a study of T cells in Graves' hyperthyroidism and ophthalmopathy. What was amplified from RNA transcripts were TCR beta CDR3 regions. Initially, a first-round RT-PCR of the TCR CDR3 employed the HTBI primer set. TCRdb re-called the multiplex PCR reads through MiXCR, storing one row per CDR3 protein. The table has about 260,000 distinct CDR3 sequences, approximately 26% seen once; the top ten hold 25% to 30%. The sample taken for sequencing was blood. The receptors were gathered from a man aged 40-49 years with Graves' hyperthyroidism that later progressed to Graves' ophthalmopathy.

This clonotype appeared many times. The gene calls are TRBV6-1 and TRBJ1-5; no reliable D call. Germline V gives CDR1 MNHNS, CDR2 SASEGT. The CDR3 is 13 amino acids. Trimming took off 4 bases at V and 4 bases at J, with 8 bases between the two ends. The DNA for the CDR3 is TGTGCCAGCAGTGGGGTGGGGAATCAGCCCCAGCATTTT. Translating gives CASSGVGNQPQHF.

Notes on this clonotype: One end of the junction varies from germline; a read error may be responsible. J is TRBJ1-1 and V is TRBV4-1; no firm D call. This CDR3 has 14 residues. CDR1 MGHRA and CDR2 YSYEKL come from the germline V gene. CDR3 coding DNA: TGCGCCAGCAGCCAAGAGAGTTTGAGCACTGAAGCTTCCTTT. It translates to CASSQESLSTEASF.

This clonotype was counted ten times or more. The gene calls are TRBV12-3 or TRBV12-4 and TRBJ1-6; 7 bases map to TRBD1. Trimming at V came to 7 bases and at J to 4 bases, leaving 13 bases not matched to a gene. CDR3 size: 17 residues. The CDR3 protein is CASTNRGGGNYNSPLHF. CDR3 coding DNA: TGTGCCAGCACCAACAGGGGCGGCGGCAATTATAATTCACCCCTCCACTTT.

This clonotype has at least ten counts. The DNA for the CDR3 is TGCAGTGCTAGGACTCCTTGGAACACCGGGGAGCTGTTTTTT. The encoded protein is CSARTPWNTGELFF. The chain is built from TRBV20-1 and TRBJ2-2; D is undetermined. CDR3 length: 14 amino acids. Germline CDR1 and CDR2: DFQATT and SNEGSKA (reference sequence). V was clipped by 3 bases and J by 1 base, with 9 bases between them.

The chain uses TRBV6-1 and TRBJ1-1; D perhaps matches TRBD1 (5 bases). The CDR3 has 14 residues. The germline V gene has CDR1 MNHNS and CDR2 SASEGT. V shed 6 bases and J shed 2 bases, with 13 bases lying between them. For the CDR3, the DNA is TGTGCCAGCAGGGCCGGGGGGTTAAACACTGAAGCTTTCTTT. It specifies CASRAGGLNTEAFF.

This clonotype was seen many times. The chain uses TRBV6-8 and TRBJ1-5, with 7 bases fitting TRBD1. Germline V gene lookup returns CDR1 MNHGY and CDR2 SAAAGT. After removal of 8 bases from V and 0 bases from J, the junction contained 13 bases not matched to a gene. This CDR3 is built from 17 residues. CDR3 sequence reads: CASVPRRDSRSNQPQHF. CDR3 sequence (DNA): TGTGCCAGCGTACCCCGGCGGGACAGCCGTAGCAATCAGCCCCAGCATTTT.

The chain joins TRBV28 to TRBJ2-7; 14 bases align to TRBD2. The CDR3 extends over 16 amino acids. Germline trimming cut 3 bases from V and 5 bases from J; bases unmatched to any gene: 6. The germline CDR1 and CDR2 sequences are MDHEN and SYDVKM. This CDR3 reads CASSFRLAGGWDEQYF. The CDR3 nucleotides are TGTGCCAGCAGTTTTAGACTAGCGGGAGGGTGGGACGAGCAGTACTTC.

The chain uses TRBV6-1 and TRBJ1-2; D is undetermined. The CDR3 covers 12 residues. CDR1 and CDR2 from the germline V gene are MNHNS and SASEGT. V was shortened by 6 bases and J by 6 bases, with 11 bases between the two germline ends. The CDR3 reads CASRQVTDGYTF. CDR3 DNA sequence: TGTGCCAGCAGGCAGGTTACGGATGGCTACACCTTC.

This clonotype occurred many times. This sequence joins TRBV12-3 or TRBV12-4 and TRBJ2-5; TRBD2 might be the D (7 bases). This CDR3 has 15 residues. V lost 6 bases to trimming and J lost 3 bases, with 17 bases between them. CDR3 protein: CASSVSGGGKETQYF. CDR3 DNA: TGTGCCAGCAGCGTGAGTGGGGGGGGCAAAGAGACCCAGTACTTC.

This clonotype was seen more than once but under ten times. V gene TRBV29-1 combines with J gene TRBJ2-5, with D possibly being TRBD1 (6 bases). Germline lookup yields CDR1 SQVTM and CDR2 ANQGSEA. This CDR3 is built from 13 residues. Trimming took off 7 bases at V and 2 bases at J, with 14 bases between the two ends. CDR3 coding DNA: TGCAGCGCCTGGGACATTATTCAAGAGACCCAGTACTTC. It codes for CSAWDIIQETQYF.

This clonotype was seen many times. V usage is TRBV6-2 or TRBV6-3 and J usage is TRBJ1-1; the D is unclear. The CDR3 runs to 14 residues. Trimming pared 2 bases from V and 0 bases from J, leaving 7 bases between. Germline V gene sequence: CDR1 MNHEY, CDR2 SVGEGT. The CDR3: CASSYGNMNTEAFF. The CDR3 DNA reads as TGTGCCAGCAGTTACGGGAACATGAACACTGAAGCTTTCTTT.

This clonotype has ten or more counts. The chain recombines TRBV19 with TRBJ2-2; D unresolved. The CDR3 spans 16 residues. The V end was cut by 9 bases, the J end by 0 bases, with 17 bases between. Germline loops: CDR1 LNHDA, CDR2 SQIVND (reference sequence). CDR3 bases: TGTGCCAGACCCCGGCCGGACCCCTCGAACACCGGGGAGCTGTTTTTT. Amino acids: CARPRPDPSNTGELFF. Full variable domain (rest looked up from reference TRBV19 and TRBJ2-2): DGGITQSPKYLFRKEGQNVTLSCEQNLNHDAMYWYRQDPGQGLRLIYYSQIVNDFQKGDIAEGYSVSREKKESFPLTVTSAQKNPTAFYLCARPRPDPSNTGELFFGEGSRLTVL.

This clonotype was counted ten times or more. The CDR3 loop is CASKGYTEAFF. CDR3 nucleotides: TGTGCCAGTAAAGGGTACACTGAAGCTTTCTTT. The gene calls are TRBV19 and TRBJ1-1; D uncertain. The V and J ends lost 7 bases and 3 bases respectively, with 6 bases between them. This CDR3 region has 11 residues. Germline lookup yields CDR1 LNHDA and CDR2 SQIVND (reference sequence).

This clonotype was seen at least ten times. The chain joins TRBV10-3 to TRBJ2-7; 7 bases agree with TRBD2. V trimming: 5 bases; J trimming: 7 bases; junction bases outside the gene matches: 5. Germline V gene data show CDR1 as ENHRY and CDR2 as SYGVKD. This CDR3 region has 12 residues. The CDR3 nucleotides are TGTGCCATCAGTTCGGCAGCGGGGGAGCAGTACTTC. The encoded protein is CAISSAAGEQYF.

The chain couples TRBV28 to TRBJ2-7; D is unclear. CDR3 length: 14 amino acids. V lost 3 bases and J 1 base, leaving 10 bases between the germline ends. Germline CDR1 MDHEN, CDR2 SYDVKM. The CDR3 region is CASSLKFGSYEQYF. The DNA of the CDR3 is TGTGCCAGCAGTTTGAAGTTCGGGTCCTACGAGCAGTACTTC.

This clonotype came up many times. The chain combines TRBV20-1 with TRBJ1-2, with TRBD1 matching over 8 bases. The CDR3 loop spans 14 amino acids. The ends lost 6 bases at V and 3 bases at J; junction bases unmatched: 9. Germline V CDR1 and CDR2: DFQATT, SNEGSKA (reference sequence). Here the CDR3 reads CSARLGQDYYGYTF. For the CDR3, the DNA is TGCAGTGCGAGACTGGGACAGGACTACTATGGCTACACCTTC.

In its sample, this clonotype was seen many times. The chain joins TRBV7-2 to TRBJ2-2; 8 bases fit TRBD2. CDR1 and CDR2 (germline): SGHTA, FQGNSA. Losses at the gene ends were 1 base for V and 4 bases for J; bases not matched to a gene: 2. The CDR3 is made up of 15 amino acids. The DNA for the CDR3 is TGTGCCAGCAGCTTAGGGGGACTAGTCACCGGGGAGCTGTTTTTT. This encodes CASSLGGLVTGELFF.

This clonotype was observed at least ten times. This chain uses TRBV6-5 with TRBJ2-3, with D uncertain. Germline assignment: CDR1 MNHEY and CDR2 SVGAGI. V was pared by 6 bases and J by 1 base, with 14 bases between. There are 15 residues in the CDR3. The chain's CDR3 is CASRSSLDRTDTQYF. CDR3 bases: TGTGCCAGCAGGTCCTCGCTAGACCGCACAGATACGCAGTATTTT.

This clonotype was found many times. The chain employs TRBV2 and TRBJ1-2; D gene unclear. Germline lookup yields CDR1 SNHLY and CDR2 FYNNEI. Trimming removed 8 bases from V and 4 bases from J, with 8 bases in between. The CDR3 loop spans 11 amino acids. CDR3 DNA sequence: TGTGCCAGCCGTCAGACCTATGGCTACACCTTC. Translation: CASRQTYGYTF.

This clonotype was seen at least ten times. This chain links TRBV2 with TRBJ2-5; D possibly corresponds to TRBD2 (5 bases). Germline lookup yields CDR1 SNHLY and CDR2 FYNNEI. The V and J ends lost 7 bases and 1 base respectively, with 10 bases between them. The CDR3 extends over 13 amino acids. CDR3 bases: TGTGCCAGCAATCCGGGGTTCCAAGAGACCCAGTACTTC. It yields the protein CASNPGFQETQYF.

There are many counts of this clonotype. The CDR3 nucleotides read TGTGCCAGTAGGCCCGCCGGGACCACGAACACCGGGGAGCTGTTTTTT. Translation gives CASRPAGTTNTGELFF. The chain combines TRBV19 with TRBJ2-2; D may correspond to TRBD1 or TRBD2 (5 bases each). The V gene's germline CDR1 is LNHDA and CDR2 SQIVND (reference sequence). Trimming pared 6 bases from V and 0 bases from J, leaving 14 bases between. The CDR3 has 16 amino acids.

Many counts were recorded for this clonotype. This chain uses TRBV7-9 with TRBJ1-2; 7 nucleotides agree with TRBD1. The CDR3 has 19 residues. Germline V lookup: CDR1 SEHNR, CDR2 FQNEAQ (reference sequence). J was trimmed by 3 bases and V by 5 bases; bases with no gene match: 21. This chain's CDR3 is CASSRRGPGRQSADYGYTF. CDR3 coding DNA: TGTGCCAGCAGCCGAAGGGGGCCTGGCAGACAGAGCGCAGACTATGGCTACACCTTC.

The rearrangement uses TRBV6-2 or TRBV6-3 and TRBJ2-7; D not resolved. The germline gives CDR1 MNHEY, CDR2 SVGEGT. This CDR3 is 14 amino acids long. The V end was cut by 2 bases, the J end by 5 bases, with 13 bases between. CDR3 DNA sequence: TGTGCCAGCAGTTACGGCTCCGCTGGGCACGAGCAGTACTTC. Residues: CASSYGSAGHEQYF.

Ten or more counts support this clonotype. A much larger clone differs from this one at a single base, so this may be a read error. The chain is built from TRBV12-3 or TRBV12-4 and TRBJ2-5, with 7 bases identical to TRBD1. CDR3 length: 14 residues. CDR3 sequence: CAGSPPGGQETQYF. The CDR3 DNA is TGTGCCGGCAGTCCTCCAGGGGGACAAGAGACCCAGTACTTC.

This sequence joins TRBV20-1 and TRBJ2-7; 7 bases fit TRBD2. Germline CDR1 is DFQATT and CDR2 is SNEGSKA (reference sequence). The J segment lost 0 bases and the V segment lost 8 bases, leaving 13 bases of the junction unmatched. The CDR3 is made up of 15 amino acids. The CDR3 here is CSSPPSSGDSYEQYF. The CDR3, as DNA: TGCAGTTCACCCCCTTCAAGCGGGGACTCCTACGAGCAGTACTTC.

This clonotype was detected many times. The V gene is TRBV6-5, the J gene TRBJ2-2, with a weak D call TRBD1 (6 bases). The CDR3 contains 12 residues. Trimming took off 6 bases at V and 6 bases at J, with 8 bases between the two ends. The germline CDR1 and CDR2 sequences are MNHEY and SVGAGI. The CDR3 protein is CASRPGAGELFF. CDR3 bases: TGTGCCAGCAGACCAGGGGCCGGGGAGCTGTTTTTT.

V gene TRBV28 combines with J gene TRBJ1-2; the match to TRBD1 covers 9 bases. The CDR3 has 14 amino acids. After removal of 2 bases from V and 7 bases from J, the junction contained 5 bases not matched to a gene. CDR1 and CDR2 (germline): MDHEN, SYDVKM. The CDR3 coding sequence is TGTGCCAGCAGTTTACCCGGGACAGGGTCTGGCTACACCTTC. Protein sequence: CASSLPGTGSGYTF.

CDR3 nucleotides: TGTGCCAGCAGCTTAGAGACAGTGACTTACGAGCAGTACTTC. It specifies CASSLETVTYEQYF. This sequence joins TRBV11-2 and TRBJ2-7; D might be TRBD1 (5 bases). V lost 0 bases to trimming and J lost 4 bases, with 10 bases between them. The CDR3 runs 14 residues. Germline CDR1 reads SGHAT; CDR2 reads FQNNGV. The whole variable domain, filled in from reference TRBV11-2 and TRBJ2-7, reads EAGVAQSPRYKIIEKRQSVAFWCNPISGHATLYWYQQILGQGPKLLIQFQNNGVVDDSQLPKDRFSAERLKGVDSTLKIQPAKLEDSAVYLCASSLETVTYEQYFGPGTRLTVT.